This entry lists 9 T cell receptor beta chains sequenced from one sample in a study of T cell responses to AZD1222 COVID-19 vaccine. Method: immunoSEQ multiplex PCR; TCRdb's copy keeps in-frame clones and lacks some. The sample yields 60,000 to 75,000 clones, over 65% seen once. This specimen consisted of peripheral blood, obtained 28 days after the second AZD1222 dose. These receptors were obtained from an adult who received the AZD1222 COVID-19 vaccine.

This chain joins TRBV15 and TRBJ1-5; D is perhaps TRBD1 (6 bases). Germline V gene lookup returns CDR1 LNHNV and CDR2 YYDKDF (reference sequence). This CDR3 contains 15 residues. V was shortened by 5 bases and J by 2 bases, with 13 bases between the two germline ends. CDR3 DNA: TGTGCCACCAGCGAGGGGGTATGGGGCAATCAGCCCCAGCATTTT. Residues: CATSEGVWGNQPQHF.

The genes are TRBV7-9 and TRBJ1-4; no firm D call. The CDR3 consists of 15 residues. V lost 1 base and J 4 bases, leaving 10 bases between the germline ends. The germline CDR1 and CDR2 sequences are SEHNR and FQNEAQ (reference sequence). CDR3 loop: CASSLVQGHNEKLFF. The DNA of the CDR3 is TGTGCCAGCAGCTTAGTGCAAGGGCATAATGAAAAACTGTTTTTT.

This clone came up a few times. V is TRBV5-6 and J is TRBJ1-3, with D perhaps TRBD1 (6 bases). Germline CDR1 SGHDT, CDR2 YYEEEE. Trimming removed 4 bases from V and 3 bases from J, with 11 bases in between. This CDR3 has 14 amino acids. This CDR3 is CASSPGQLGNTIYF. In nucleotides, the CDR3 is TGTGCCAGCAGCCCCGGACAGCTTGGAAACACCATATATTTT.

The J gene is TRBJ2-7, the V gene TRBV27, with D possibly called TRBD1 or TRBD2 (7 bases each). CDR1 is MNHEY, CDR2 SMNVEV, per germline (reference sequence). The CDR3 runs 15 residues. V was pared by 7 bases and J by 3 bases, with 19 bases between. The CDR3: CASTPSRGGLYEQYF. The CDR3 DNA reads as TGTGCCAGCACCCCCTCCAGGGGGGGCCTCTACGAGCAGTACTTC.

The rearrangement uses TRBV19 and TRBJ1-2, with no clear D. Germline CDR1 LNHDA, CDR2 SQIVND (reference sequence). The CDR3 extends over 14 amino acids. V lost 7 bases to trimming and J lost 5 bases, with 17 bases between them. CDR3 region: CASTPVGGAYGYTF. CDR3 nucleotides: TGTGCCAGTACCCCTGTCGGAGGTGCATATGGCTACACCTTC.

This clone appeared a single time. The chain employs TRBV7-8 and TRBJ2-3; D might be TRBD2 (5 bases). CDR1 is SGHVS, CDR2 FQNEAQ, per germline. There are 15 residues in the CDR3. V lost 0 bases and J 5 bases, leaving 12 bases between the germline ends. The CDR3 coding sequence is TGTGCCAGCAGCTTAGCGCGGGCCGTACGAGATACGCAGTATTTT. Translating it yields CASSLARAVRDTQYF. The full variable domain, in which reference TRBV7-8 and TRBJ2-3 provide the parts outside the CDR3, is GAGVSQSPRYKVAKRGQDVALRCDPISGHVSLFWYQQALGQGPEFLTYFQNEAQLDKSGLPSDRFFAERPEGSVSTLKIQRTQQEDSAVYLCASSLARAVRDTQYFGPGTRLTVL.

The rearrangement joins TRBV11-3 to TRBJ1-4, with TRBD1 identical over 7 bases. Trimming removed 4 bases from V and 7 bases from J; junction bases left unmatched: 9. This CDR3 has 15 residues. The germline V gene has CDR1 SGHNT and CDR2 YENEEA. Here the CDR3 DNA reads TGTGCCAGCAGCTCCGGACAGGCGGAGTCTGAAAAACTGTTTTTT. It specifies CASSSGQAESEKLFF.

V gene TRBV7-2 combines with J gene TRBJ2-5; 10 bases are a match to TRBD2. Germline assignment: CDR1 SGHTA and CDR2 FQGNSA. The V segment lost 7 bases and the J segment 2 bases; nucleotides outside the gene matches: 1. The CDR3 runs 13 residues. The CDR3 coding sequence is TGTGCCAGCAAACTAGCGGGACAAGAGACCCAGTACTTC. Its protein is CASKLAGQETQYF.

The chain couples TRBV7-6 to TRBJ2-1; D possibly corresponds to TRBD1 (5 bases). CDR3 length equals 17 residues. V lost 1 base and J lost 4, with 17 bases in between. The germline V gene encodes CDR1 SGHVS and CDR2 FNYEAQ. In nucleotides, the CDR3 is TGTGCCAGCAGCTTAGGACGTACAGGCCTCGGATACAATGAGCAGTTCTTC. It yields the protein CASSLGRTGLGYNEQFF.